These T cell receptor beta chains were read from a single sample in a study of T cell responses to AZD1222 COVID-19 vaccine. Clones were sequenced by immunoSEQ multiplex PCR, and TCRdb holds only the in-frame ones, with some missing. Of 150,000 to 200,000 clones detected, 88% appear once; the ten largest clones hold less than 6.5%. Sequenced here: peripheral blood, sampled on day 0 of AZD1222 vaccination. Receptor source: an adult in good health. Each CDR3 is given with its conserved first and last residue. The order of the fields is V gene, clone size, J gene, D gene, CDR3 protein, CDR3 DNA. The D gene is left open where the match is weak. The size field is filled for only some rows; it gives once, few, many or a size class.

TRBV9	NA	TRBJ2-5	TRBD2	CASSVHSGGALETQYF	TGTGCCAGCAGCGTCCATAGCGGGGGGGCTTTAGAGACCCAGTACTTC
TRBV11-2	NA	TRBJ1-1	TRBD1	CASSPRQGNTEAFF	TGTGCCAGCAGCCCCAGACAGGGCAACACTGAAGCTTTCTTT
TRBV7-8	NA	TRBJ2-7	NA	CASSPPGVEQYF	TGTGCCAGCAGCCCCCCCGGGGTCGAGCAGTACTTC
TRBV6-5	NA	TRBJ1-6	NA	CASSYSWDLLSPLHF	TGTGCCAGCAGTTACTCTTGGGACTTACTCTCACCCCTCCACTTT
TRBV6-5	NA	TRBJ2-1	TRBD1	CASSYSGTGNNEQFF	TGTGCCAGCAGTTACTCCGGGACAGGGAACAATGAGCAGTTCTTC
TRBV2	NA	TRBJ2-1	NA	CASSERYNEQFF	TGTGCCAGCAGTGAAAGGTACAATGAGCAGTTCTTC
TRBV28	NA	TRBJ2-7	NA	CASSFPAGFGEQYF	TGTGCCAGCAGTTTTCCGGCAGGGTTTGGCGAGCAGTACTTC
TRBV27	NA	TRBJ2-1	TRBD2	CASSSGAGALDEQFF	TGTGCCAGCAGTTCTGGAGCGGGAGCTCTTGATGAGCAGTTCTTC
TRBV29-1	many	TRBJ1-5	NA	CSVGDAMDNQPQHF	TGCAGCGTCGGGGACGCGATGGACAATCAGCCCCAGCATTTT
TRBV9	NA	TRBJ2-7	TRBD2	CASSVGGTNFEQYF	TGTGCCAGCAGCGTAGGAGGGACTAACTTCGAGCAGTACTTC
TRBV12-5	NA	TRBJ2-3	NA	CASGLVPRPTEIPDTQYF	TGTGCTAGTGGTTTGGTACCTAGGCCCACAGAAATACCAGATACGCAGTATTTT
TRBV9	NA	TRBJ2-7	NA	CASSTGHSSSYEQYF	TGTGCCAGCAGCACCGGACACTCGTCGTCCTACGAGCAGTACTTC
TRBV10-3	NA	TRBJ1-6	NA	CAISDLGVNYNSPLHF	TGTGCCATCAGTGACTTGGGGGTCAACTATAATTCACCCCTCCACTTT
TRBV3-1/TRBV3-2	NA	TRBJ1-2	NA	CASSQVRGRVGGYTF	TGTGCCAGCAGCCAAGTGCGAGGGCGGGTAGGTGGCTACACCTTC
TRBV9	NA	TRBJ2-3	TRBD1	CASSVGQRTDTQYF	TGTGCCAGCAGCGTGGGACAGCGCACAGATACGCAGTATTTT
TRBV5-1	NA	TRBJ2-2	NA	CASSLVASPNTGELFF	TGCGCCAGCAGCTTGGTGGCTAGCCCGAACACCGGGGAGCTGTTTTTT
TRBV30	NA	TRBJ2-7	TRBD2	CAWVTSGTYEQYF	TGTGCCTGGGTGACTAGCGGGACATACGAGCAGTACTTC
TRBV11-3	NA	TRBJ1-1	NA	CASSPGGVNTEAFF	TGTGCCAGCAGCCCCGGTGGAGTGAACACTGAAGCTTTCTTT
TRBV6-6	NA	TRBJ1-5	TRBD1	CATRTGANQPQHF	TGTGCCACTCGGACAGGGGCCAATCAGCCCCAGCATTTT
TRBV28	NA	TRBJ1-5	NA	CASTQGGSNQPQHF	TGTGCCAGCACCCAAGGGGGTAGCAATCAGCCCCAGCATTTT
TRBV19	NA	TRBJ1-3	TRBD1	CASSIEDRVGNTIYF	TGTGCCAGTAGTATAGAGGACAGGGTTGGAAACACCATATATTTT
TRBV7-6	NA	TRBJ1-2	NA	CASSSDELYGYTF	TGTGCCAGCAGCTCGGACGAGCTCTATGGCTACACCTTC
TRBV11-2	many	TRBJ2-7	NA	CASSLFGSSYEQYF	TGTGCCAGCAGCTTATTCGGAAGCAGCTACGAGCAGTACTTC
TRBV6-6	NA	TRBJ1-2	NA	CASSPADRNSGYTF	TGTGCCAGCAGCCCAGCCGACAGGAACTCTGGCTACACCTTC
TRBV6-5	NA	TRBJ1-2	NA	CASNIGQTANYGYTF	TGTGCCAGCAATATCGGACAGACCGCTAACTATGGCTACACCTTC
TRBV25-1	NA	TRBJ1-5	NA	CASSEYGSHQPQHF	TGTGCCAGCAGTGAATATGGGAGCCATCAGCCCCAGCATTTT
TRBV24-1	NA	TRBJ2-3	TRBD2	CATSGRGSGRGTDTQYF	TGTGCCACCAGTGGTAGAGGTAGCGGGAGGGGCACAGATACGCAGTATTTT
TRBV4-2	NA	TRBJ2-7	TRBD2	CASSQTLAGGPREQYF	TGTGCCAGCAGCCAGACTCTAGCGGGAGGGCCAAGGGAGCAGTACTTC
TRBV6-1	NA	TRBJ1-1	NA	CASSDPGRNTEAFF	TGTGCCAGCAGTGATCCTGGGCGGAACACTGAAGCTTTCTTT
TRBV27	NA	TRBJ2-7	NA	CASRTGELYEQYF	TGTGCCAGCCGGACCGGGGAACTATACGAGCAGTACTTC
TRBV28	NA	TRBJ2-1	NA	CASSLLGTDNEQFF	TGTGCCAGCAGTTTACTCGGGACTGATAATGAGCAGTTCTTC
TRBV18	NA	TRBJ2-1	NA	CASSPLRAGTNNEQFF	TGTGCCAGCTCACCACTCAGGGCGGGAACAAACAATGAGCAGTTCTTC
TRBV20-1	NA	TRBJ2-3	NA	CSARVGDTQYF	TGCAGTGCTAGAGTGGGAGATACGCAGTATTTT
TRBV7-2	NA	TRBJ1-2	NA	CASSLDGRFNYGYTF	TGTGCCAGCAGCTTAGACGGCAGGTTTAACTATGGCTACACCTTC
TRBV15	NA	TRBJ1-1	NA	CATSRDLSVTEAFF	TGTGCCACCAGCAGAGATCTTAGTGTAACTGAAGCTTTCTTT